This T cell receptor beta chain came from a study of T cells in localized non-small cell lung cancer. This clone appeared once. The antigen is undetermined. Study-wide findings and caveats: Elevated circulating T cell density in blood was associated with longer overall survival. Owing to sequencing of a solitary tumor region, heterogeneity cannot be discounted. Peak T cell clonality was found in uninvolved adjacent lung, exceeding tumor.

This CDR3 contains 14 residues. Trimming removed 2 bases from V and 2 bases from J, with 10 bases in between. This table comes from immunoSEQ multiplex PCR, and its TCRdb copy is limited to in-frame clones, with some not included. The sample contains about 15,000 clones, more than 80% of which appear only once. The receptor comes from a female donor of 60 years or more with stage I squamous cell lung carcinoma. This sample comprised peripheral blood, obtained before any cancer treatment. This sequence joins TRBV23-1 and TRBJ2-7; D unclear. TRBV23-1 belongs to the ORF category, with a function that is uncertain. DNA for the CDR3: TGCGCCAGCAGTCAAGCGGTAGCCACCTACGAGCAGTACTTC. The encoded protein is CASSQAVATYEQYF.